This is a list of T cell receptor beta chains from one sample in a study of blood T cell repertoires in COVID-19. Clones were read by immunoSEQ multiplex PCR, and TCRdb kept only the in-frame ones, dropping some. The data show 95,000 to 150,000 clones, 82% seen once. Sequencing was performed on peripheral blood. Receptors were obtained from a woman in her 70s with acute or convalescent COVID-19. Both conserved end residues are part of each CDR3. The D gene is left open where the match is weak. For some rows the clone size is stated as once, few or many, or as a class when expanded; others skip it.

J gene | clone size | V gene | D gene | CDR3 protein | CDR3 DNA
TRBJ2-7 | . | TRBV10-3 | TRBD1 | CAIRRGQDVDEQYF | TGTGCCATCAGGAGGGGGCAAGACGTGGACGAGCAGTACTTC
TRBJ1-2 | . | TRBV5-1 | . | CASSLPGDYGYTF | TGCGCCAGCAGCTTGCCAGGGGACTATGGCTACACCTTC
TRBJ2-5 | . | TRBV12-3/TRBV12-4 | TRBD1 | CASSTTGIETQYF | TGTGCCAGCAGCACGACAGGGATCGAGACCCAGTACTTC
TRBJ1-2 | . | TRBV9 | . | CASSVGSLSYGYTF | TGTGCCAGCAGCGTGGGCAGCCTTTCCTATGGCTACACCTTC
TRBJ2-1 | . | TRBV5-1 | TRBD1 | CASSLGTGYNEQFF | TGCGCCAGCAGCTTGGGGACAGGGTACAATGAGCAGTTCTTC
TRBJ2-3 | . | TRBV5-1 | TRBD2 | CASSWGTSGPTDTQYF | TGCGCCAGCAGCTGGGGGACTAGCGGACCCACAGATACGCAGTATTTT
TRBJ1-5 | . | TRBV15 | . | CATSRGTVTQPQHF | TGTGCCACCAGCAGAGGTACGGTAACTCAGCCCCAGCATTTT
TRBJ1-2 | . | TRBV6-6 | . | CASSYSEVDSGYTF | TGTGCCAGCAGTTACTCGGAGGTTGACTCTGGCTACACCTTC
TRBJ2-7 | once | TRBV10-3 | TRBD2 | CAISEGERGAHEQYF | TGTGCCATCAGTGAGGGGGAGCGGGGGGCCCACGAGCAGTACTTC
TRBJ2-1 | . | TRBV4-2 | . | CASSPGASYNEQFF | TGTGCCAGCAGCCCTGGGGCATCCTACAATGAGCAGTTCTTC
TRBJ1-2 | . | TRBV3-1/TRBV3-2 | . | CASSQDSSRVSGYTF | TGTGCCAGCAGCCAAGATTCCTCGAGGGTTAGTGGCTACACCTTC
TRBJ2-3 | . | TRBV2 | TRBD2 | CASSERGVSTDTQYF | TGTGCCAGCAGTGAGCGGGGGGTAAGCACAGATACGCAGTATTTT
TRBJ2-5 | once | TRBV19 | . | CASSISRQETQYF | TGTGCCAGTAGTATTTCCAGACAAGAGACCCAGTACTTC
TRBJ2-5 | . | TRBV5-1 | . | CASSNRVVGETQYF | TGCGCCAGCAGCAACAGGGTGGTGGGAGAGACCCAGTACTTC
TRBJ1-5 | . | TRBV19 | . | CASRLWGGENQPQHF | TGTGCCAGCCGCTTGTGGGGGGGAGAGAATCAGCCCCAGCATTTT
TRBJ1-6 | few | TRBV3-1/TRBV3-2 | TRBD1 | CASSQGTGQGISPLHF | TGTGCCAGCAGCCAAGGGACGGGACAGGGGATTTCACCCCTCCACTTT
TRBJ1-4 | . | TRBV15 | . | CATSRAGLSNEKLFF | TGTGCCACCAGCAGAGCAGGGTTATCTAATGAAAAACTGTTTTTT
TRBJ1-1 | . | TRBV11-3 | TRBD1 | CASTLTGKTEAFF | TGTGCCAGCACCTTGACAGGGAAGACTGAAGCTTTCTTT
TRBJ1-3 | . | TRBV10-3 | . | CAISRTRAGNTIYF | TGTGCCATCAGCCGCACGAGGGCTGGAAACACCATATATTTT
TRBJ1-1 | . | TRBV5-4 | . | CASSMGATPNTEAFF | TGTGCCAGCAGTATGGGGGCAACTCCGAACACTGAAGCTTTCTTT
TRBJ1-5 | . | TRBV4-2 | TRBD1 | CASSQERQGGQPQHF | TGTGCCAGCAGCCAGGAAAGACAGGGTGGTCAGCCCCAGCATTTT
TRBJ2-1 | . | TRBV5-6 | . | CASSPKAGTYNEQFF | TGTGCCAGCAGCCCGAAGGCAGGAACCTACAATGAGCAGTTCTTC
TRBJ1-2 | once | TRBV6-6 | TRBD1 | CASRNGQGTYGYTF | TGTGCCAGCAGAAACGGACAGGGAACATATGGCTACACCTTC
TRBJ2-7 | . | TRBV12-3/TRBV12-4 | . | CASKDNSYEQYF | TGTGCCAGCAAGGACAACTCCTACGAGCAGTACTTC
TRBJ2-7 | . | TRBV10-1 | . | CASRLTDSHEQYF | TGCGCCAGCAGACTCACAGACAGCCACGAGCAGTACTTC
TRBJ1-2 | few | TRBV6-2/TRBV6-3 | . | CASSLQEYGYTF | TGTGCCAGCAGTTTGCAGGAATATGGCTACACCTTC
TRBJ1-2 | many | TRBV7-3 | TRBD1 | CASSRTGTGNLGGYTF | TGTGCCAGCAGCCGAACCGGGACAGGGAATCTCGGGGGCTACACCTTC
TRBJ2-5 | . | TRBV5-1 | . | CASSITGLQETQYF | TGCGCCAGCAGCATAACAGGTTTACAAGAGACCCAGTACTTC
TRBJ2-1 | . | TRBV25-1 | . | CASSDLESEINEQFF | TGTGCCAGCAGTGATTTGGAGTCCGAGATAAATGAGCAGTTCTTC
TRBJ1-2 | . | TRBV6-1 | . | CASSELTNYGYTF | TGTGCCAGCAGTGAACTAACTAACTATGGCTACACCTTC
TRBJ1-4 | . | TRBV11-3 | TRBD1 | CASSLGGQGASELFF | TGTGCCAGCAGCTTAGGGGGACAGGGGGCGTCGGAACTGTTTTTT
TRBJ2-1 | . | TRBV7-9 | TRBD2 | CASSPPAGNLYNEQFF | TGTGCCAGCAGCCCCCCAGCGGGGAACCTCTACAATGAGCAGTTCTTC
TRBJ2-7 | once | TRBV7-9 | . | CASSFGIYGAYEQYF | TGTGCCAGCAGCTTCGGGATTTATGGTGCCTACGAGCAGTACTTC
TRBJ1-1 | . | TRBV1 | . | CTSSQEVSDRGVTEAFF | TGCACCAGCAGCCAAGAAGTTTCGGACAGGGGGGTCACTGAAGCTTTCTTT
TRBJ1-6 | few | TRBV30 | TRBD1 | CAWSKGTVANSPLHF | TGTGCCTGGAGTAAGGGGACAGTCGCTAATTCACCCCTCCACTTT
TRBJ2-7 | . | TRBV19 | . | CASSISEATYEQYF | TGTGCCAGTAGTATCTCCGAGGCCACCTACGAGCAGTACTTC
TRBJ2-1 | . | TRBV24-1 | TRBD2 | CATLGFDSGGVLDEQFF | TGTGCCACCTTGGGGTTCGATAGCGGGGGGGTCTTGGATGAGCAGTTCTTC
TRBJ2-1 | . | TRBV27 | TRBD1 | CASSLGDRMYNEQFF | TGTGCCAGCAGTTTAGGGGACAGGATGTACAATGAGCAGTTCTTC
TRBJ1-1 | . | TRBV7-2 | . | CASSPDTVIPEAFF | TGTGCCAGCAGCCCGGACACGGTAATCCCTGAAGCTTTCTTT
TRBJ2-7 | . | TRBV19 | . | CASSSLHLRSYEQYF | TGTGCCAGTAGTAGCCTCCATTTGAGGTCCTACGAGCAGTACTTC
TRBJ2-5 | . | TRBV5-1 | . | CASSSGQRVWTQYF | TGCGCCAGCAGCTCGGGACAGCGGGTATGGACCCAGTACTTC
TRBJ1-1 | . | TRBV6-5 | TRBD1 | CASRIRDRGTEAFF | TGTGCCAGCAGGATCCGAGACAGGGGCACTGAAGCTTTCTTT
TRBJ1-1 | . | TRBV11-1 | . | CASSADTGFEAFF | TGTGCCAGCAGCGCGGACACAGGCTTTGAAGCTTTCTTT
TRBJ2-1 | . | TRBV7-9 | TRBD2 | CASSLMGLAENSNEQFF | TGTGCCAGCAGCTTAATGGGACTAGCGGAGAATTCCAATGAGCAGTTCTTC
TRBJ2-4 | . | TRBV7-2 | . | CASSHGRAGAKNIQYF | TGTGCCAGCAGCCACGGGCGTGCGGGGGCCAAAAACATTCAGTACTTC
TRBJ2-5 | . | TRBV25-1 | . | CASSSPRLYQETQYF | TGTGCCAGCAGTAGCCCCCGATTGTACCAAGAGACCCAGTACTTC